This T cell receptor (beta chain) was retrieved from a study of blood T cell repertoires in COVID-19. About the research overall: Samples representing acute and convalescent COVID-19 were sourced from the United States, Italy and Spain. PBMCs, B-cell-depleted T cells, or T cells were the source of the cDNA or gDNA that made up the material.

Original methodology: For nucleated cells, counts were estimated from reference gene primer amplification. Profiling relied on immunoSEQ multiplex PCR, and the TCRdb table lists in-frame clones only, not all of them. V and J calls and clone size come straight from that table; D and trimming were deduced from the DNA. The repertoire holds over 45,000 clones, with approximately 90% as singletons. The specimen sequenced was peripheral blood. The source is a woman aged 55-69 years with active COVID-19.

The CDR3 is CATGRDRGGEQFF. The DNA for the CDR3 is TGTGCCACCGGGAGGGACAGGGGGGGCGAGCAGTTCTTC. The chain carries TRBV24-1 and TRBJ2-1, with TRBD1 identical over 11 bases. The ends lost 9 bases at V and 10 bases at J; junction bases unmatched: 7. The CDR3 is made up of 13 amino acids. Per the germline V gene, CDR1 is KGHDR and CDR2 is SFDVKD.